The 18 T cell receptor beta chains below were found in one sample sequenced in a study of shared clonotypes between healthy human individuals. Some clones are missing from TCRdb's copy, which holds only in-frame ones; the method was immunoSEQ multiplex PCR. The sample includes approximately 1,500,000 clones, roughly 95% of them seen just once. The sequencing input was naive CD4+ T cells sorted from blood. Noted subset: CD45RA+ positively selected. All receptors derive from a man under 40 in good health.

The V call is TRBV11-2, the J call TRBJ2-3; D gene ambiguous. The V gene's germline CDR1 is SGHAT and CDR2 FQNNGV. V was clipped by 0 bases and J by 0 bases, with 7 bases between them. The CDR3 spans 15 residues. In DNA, the CDR3 is TGTGCCAGCAGCTTAGATCCGTTGAGCACAGATACGCAGTATTTT. Its protein product is CASSLDPLSTDTQYF.

The genes are TRBV5-4 and TRBJ1-2, with D possibly TRBD1 on 6 matching bases. CDR1 and CDR2 from the germline V gene are SGHNT and YYREEE (reference sequence). CDR3 size: 15 residues. The V end was cut by 0 bases, the J end by 0 bases, with 9 bases between. The CDR3 DNA is TGTGCCAGCAGCTTGGAACAGGGCGCTAACTATGGCTACACCTTC. The encoded protein is CASSLEQGANYGYTF.

The chain combines TRBV9 with TRBJ2-1; no firm D call. From germline, CDR1 is SGDLS and CDR2 YYNGEE. V was shortened by 0 bases and J by 5 bases, with 15 bases between the two germline ends. The CDR3 loop spans 16 amino acids. The CDR3 sequence: CASSVAVGVVDNEQFF. The CDR3 DNA follows: TGTGCCAGCAGCGTAGCGGTCGGAGTGGTTGACAATGAGCAGTTCTTC. Looking up the rest from reference TRBV9 and TRBJ2-1 gives the full variable domain: DSGVTQTPKHLITATGQRVTLRCSPRSGDLSVYWYQQSLDQGLQFLIQYYNGEERAKGNILERFSAQQFPDLHSELNLSSLELGDSALYFCASSVAVGVVDNEQFFGPGTRLTVL.

J is TRBJ2-1 and V is TRBV30; no firm D call. CDR1 is GTSNPN and CDR2 is SVGIG in the germline V gene (reference sequence). The CDR3 has 13 amino acids. V lost 1 base and J lost 15, with 19 bases in between. CDR3 loop: CAWSARVLLNVFF. For the CDR3, the DNA is TGTGCCTGGAGTGCACGAGTACTACTTAATGTGTTCTTC.

The rearrangement joins TRBV5-1 to TRBJ1-2; D ambiguous. Germline V gene data show CDR1 as SGHRS and CDR2 as YFSETQ. This CDR3 has 14 residues. V shed 0 bases and J shed 8 bases, with 14 bases lying between them. Here the CDR3 DNA reads TGCGCCAGCAGCTTGGAGGCCGCTGGCGTGGGCTACACCTTC. Its protein is CASSLEAAGVGYTF.

A single count supports this clone. DNA of the CDR3: TGTGCCAGCAGCAAAGCGCGCGGGTTCCACTACGAGCAGTACTTC. This codes for CASSKARGFHYEQYF. V usage is TRBV21-1 and J usage is TRBJ2-7; the table names TRBD2, a call not compared with the DNA. TRBV21-1 is a listed pseudogene. The CDR3 totals 15 residues.

The chain is built from TRBV5-4 and TRBJ2-7; 11 positions agree with TRBD1. The CDR3 consists of 17 residues. Trimming removed 6 bases from V and 4 bases from J; junction bases left unmatched: 15. Germline CDR1 SGHNT, CDR2 YYREEE (reference sequence). The CDR3, as DNA: TGTGCCAGCACCTCCCCACCTGGACAGGGGGCGTATTACGAGCAGTACTTC. Residues: CASTSPPGQGAYYEQYF.

This clone has just a few counts. This sequence joins TRBV28 and TRBJ1-2; D ambiguous. The CDR3 is made up of 12 amino acids. V lost 6 bases, J lost 0 bases, and 5 bases lay in between. The germline V gene has CDR1 MDHEN and CDR2 SYDVKM. CDR3 protein: CASSEANYGYTF. CDR3 coding DNA: TGTGCCAGCAGCGAGGCTAACTATGGCTACACCTTC.

Points on this clone: Its ends do not fully match the called genes, so a read error is possible. V gene TRBV27 combines with J gene TRBJ2-7; the D gene is possibly TRBD2 (6 bases). CDR1 is MNHEY, CDR2 SMNVEV, per germline (reference sequence). The length of the CDR3 is 13 residues. CDR3 amino acids: CASSVTTRAEPYF. As DNA, the CDR3 is TGTGCCAGCAGTGTCACGACTAGAGCAGAGCCGTACTTC.

The rearrangement joins TRBV7-3 to TRBJ2-2; weak D call: TRBD1 (5 bases). This CDR3 spans 13 amino acids. The V end lost 4 bases, the J end lost 4 bases, and 7 bases lay between the germline ends. The germline CDR1 and CDR2 sequences are SGHTA and FQGTGA. CDR3 loop: CASSSTVTGELFF. As DNA, the CDR3 is TGTGCCAGCAGCTCGACAGTCACCGGGGAGCTGTTTTTT.

This chain joins TRBV15 and TRBJ2-7; 11 bases match TRBD1. V dropped 0 bases and J dropped 4; count of bases not matched to a gene: 2. CDR1 and CDR2 from the germline V gene are LNHNV and YYDKDF (reference sequence). This CDR3 comprises 15 residues. The CDR3: CATSRDRDRGYEQYF. Here the CDR3 DNA reads TGTGCCACCAGCAGAGATCGGGACAGGGGGTACGAGCAGTACTTC.

J is TRBJ2-5 and V is TRBV27; a weak D match, TRBD2 (6 bases). Trimming cost V 5 bases and J 4 bases, with 17 bases left between them. CDR1 MNHEY and CDR2 SMNVEV come from the germline V gene (reference sequence). The CDR3 sequence is 15 residues long. Written as DNA, the CDR3 is TGTGCCAGCAGTCCCAATCGACTAGTAAGAGAGACCCAGTACTTC. This translates into CASSPNRLVRETQYF.

This chain uses TRBV6-1 with TRBJ2-7; 9 bases line up with TRBD1. Germline CDR1 reads MNHNS; CDR2 reads SASEGT. This CDR3 comprises 14 residues. Unmatched junction bases numbered 4, after V lost 7 bases and J lost 0 bases. CDR3 sequence reads: CASTRDRVSYEQYF. DNA of the CDR3: TGTGCCAGCACCCGGGACAGGGTCTCCTACGAGCAGTACTTC.

This clone was detected once. The junction and the germline gene differ at one end; a read error may be behind it. The chain joins TRBV5-8 to TRBJ1-4; TRBD1 matches 7 bases. The CDR3 runs to 14 residues. Germline loops: CDR1 SGHTS, CDR2 YDEGEE. The DNA for the CDR3 is TGTGCCAGCAGCTTTAAGGACAGGCTTGAAAAGCTGTTTTTT. Translated, it gives CASSFKDRLEKLFF.

This chain connects TRBV10-2 to TRBJ2-5; a weak D match, TRBD1 (6 bases). Germline values: CDR1 WSHSY, CDR2 SAAADI. V was clipped by 6 bases and J by 5 bases, with 13 bases between them. This CDR3 comprises 13 residues. As DNA, the CDR3 is TGCGCCAGCAGCCGGGACACCGGTGAGACCCAGTACTTC. Protein sequence: CASSRDTGETQYF.

As DNA, the CDR3 is TGCGCCAGCAGCTTGGTGGCGGACCAAAGGACAGGGAAAAACATTCAGTACTTC. Protein: CASSLVADQRTGKNIQYF. This chain links TRBV5-1 with TRBJ2-4; TRBD1 aligns across 8 bases. The junction had 12 bases not matched to a gene; V was cut back by 0 bases and J by 4 bases. The CDR3 is made up of 18 amino acids. Germline V lookup: CDR1 SGHRS, CDR2 YFSETQ.

The genes are TRBV9 and TRBJ1-3; D is perhaps TRBD1 (6 bases). Germline CDR1 is SGDLS and CDR2 is YYNGEE. The CDR3 loop spans 15 amino acids. V was shortened by 2 bases and J by 4 bases, with 13 bases between the two germline ends. The CDR3 protein is CASSVDTGRGNTIYF. As DNA, the CDR3 is TGTGCCAGCAGCGTCGACACAGGGAGGGGAAACACCATATATTTT.

The J gene is TRBJ2-1, the V gene TRBV28; D is uncertain. Germline-derived CDR1 and CDR2 are MDHEN and SYDVKM. This CDR3 contains 14 residues. The V gene lost 3 bases and the J gene lost 3 bases, with 9 bases spanning the gap. This CDR3 is CASSFAGLYNEQFF. CDR3 nucleotide sequence: TGTGCCAGCAGTTTTGCTGGGCTCTACAATGAGCAGTTCTTC.